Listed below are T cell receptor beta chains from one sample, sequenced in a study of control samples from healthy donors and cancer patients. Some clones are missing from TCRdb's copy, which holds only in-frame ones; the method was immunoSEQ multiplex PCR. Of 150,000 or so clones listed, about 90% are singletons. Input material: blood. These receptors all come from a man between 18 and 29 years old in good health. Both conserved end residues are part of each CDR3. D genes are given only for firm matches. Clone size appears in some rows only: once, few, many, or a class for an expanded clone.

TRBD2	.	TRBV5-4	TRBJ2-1	TGTGCCAGCTCCGGGACTAGCGGGGCTTTACGCACGGATGAGCAGTTCTTC	CASSGTSGALRTDEQFF
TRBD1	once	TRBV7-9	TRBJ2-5	TGTGCCAGCAGCGCGCCTGACAGGGGAGAGACCCAGTACTTC	CASSAPDRGETQYF
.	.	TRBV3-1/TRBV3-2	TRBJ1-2	TGTGCCAGCAGCCAAGGGCGGGGGTCAAACTATGGCTACACCTTC	CASSQGRGSNYGYTF
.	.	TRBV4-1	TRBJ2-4	TGCGCCAGCAGCCACCTCCAAGGGAGGGGGATTGGAAACATTCAGTACTTC	CASSHLQGRGIGNIQYF
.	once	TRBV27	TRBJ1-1	TGTGCCAGCAGCCCGATACAGGGATGGGACACTGAAGCTTTCTTT	CASSPIQGWDTEAFF
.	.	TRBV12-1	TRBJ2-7	TGTGCCAGCAGCATCTTAAACACGGGGACTAGGGAGTACGAGCAGTACTTC	CASSILNTGTREYEQYF
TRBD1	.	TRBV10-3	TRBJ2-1	TGTGCCATCAGCGATTCAGGGGGCGCCTACAATGAGCAGTTCTTC	CAISDSGGAYNEQFF
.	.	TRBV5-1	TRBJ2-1	TGCGCCAGCAGGCGCGCCGGGGGAAGGGCCTACAATGAGCAGTTCTTC	CASRRAGGRAYNEQFF
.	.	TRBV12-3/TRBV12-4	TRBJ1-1	TGTGCCAGCAGCTACGACAAGAACACTGAAGCTTTCTTT	CASSYDKNTEAFF
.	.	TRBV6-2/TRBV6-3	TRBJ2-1	TGTGCCAGCAGTTACTCATTCGAGGAGTCAATTGAGCAGTTCTTC	CASSYSFEESIEQFF
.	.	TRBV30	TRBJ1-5	TGTGCCTGGAGTGAATCGGGACAGCCCCAGCATTTT	CAWSESGQPQHF
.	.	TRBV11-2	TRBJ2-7	TGTGCCAGCAGCTACTACGAGCAGTACTTC	CASSYYEQYF
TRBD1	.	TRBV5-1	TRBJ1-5	TGCGCCAGCAGCTTGGTTCCAGGGGGTAGCAATCAGCCCCAGCATTTT	CASSLVPGGSNQPQHF
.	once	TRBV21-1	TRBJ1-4	TGTGCCAGCAGCAAAGGGAGAAAAACTGTTTTT	CASSKGRKTVF
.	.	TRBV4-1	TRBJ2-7	TGCGCCAGCAGCCAACACACAGGGTACGAGCAGTACTTC	CASSQHTGYEQYF
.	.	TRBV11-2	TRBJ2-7	TGTGCCAGCAGCTTACGGGGGGCCCACGAGCAGTACTTC	CASSLRGAHEQYF
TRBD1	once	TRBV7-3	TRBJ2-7	TGTGCCAACTCGGAAGTGAGGGGGCTGAACGAGCAGTACTTC	CANSEVRGLNEQYF
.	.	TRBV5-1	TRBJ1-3	TGCGCCAGCAGCTTGTCGGAAACCGGATACTCTGGAAACACCATATATTTT	CASSLSETGYSGNTIYF
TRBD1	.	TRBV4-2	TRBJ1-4	TGTGCCAGCAGCGCCGGGACAGGATATGAAAAACTGTTTTTT	CASSAGTGYEKLFF
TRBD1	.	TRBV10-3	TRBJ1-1	TGTGCCATCAGTGAATACGTTGGGACAGGGGCAAACACTGAAGCTTTCTTT	CAISEYVGTGANTEAFF
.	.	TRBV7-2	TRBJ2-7	TGTGCCAGCAGCTTTGGAAGCAGTGGCGAGCAGTACTTC	CASSFGSSGEQYF
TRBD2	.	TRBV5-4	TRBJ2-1	TGTGCCAGCAGGGGAGCGGGGGGGATATACAATGAGCAGTTCTTC	CASRGAGGIYNEQFF
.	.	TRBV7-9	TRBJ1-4	TGTGCCAGCAGCTCGGAGGGTGCTAACCGGGGAGAAAAACTGTTTTTT	CASSSEGANRGEKLFF
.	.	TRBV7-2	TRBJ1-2	TGTGCCAGCAGCTTAGACCGGGTTGGCTACACCTTC	CASSLDRVGYTF
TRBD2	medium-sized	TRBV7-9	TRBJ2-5	TGTGCCAGCGCTAGAGCGGGGGTCCAAGAGACCCAGTACTTC	CASARAGVQETQYF
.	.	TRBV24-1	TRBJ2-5	TGTGCCACCAGGGACCCGTACCAAGAGACCCAGTACTTC	CATRDPYQETQYF
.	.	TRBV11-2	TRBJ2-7	TGTGCCAGCAGCTCCGTGCGCGACAGACATCCCGAGCAGTACTTC	CASSSVRDRHPEQYF
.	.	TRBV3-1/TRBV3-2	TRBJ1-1	TGTGCCAGCAGCCTCGCGGTGGGGGTAGGAAGGGCTGAAGCTTTCTTT	CASSLAVGVGRAEAFF
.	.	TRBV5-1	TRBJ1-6	TGCGCCAGCAGCTTGACCCAGGGTTCTTCGTATGATAATTCACCCCTCCACTTT	CASSLTQGSSYDNSPLHF
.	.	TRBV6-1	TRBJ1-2	TGTGCCAGCAGTGAATTTTCAGGAACCTATGGCTACACCTTC	CASSEFSGTYGYTF
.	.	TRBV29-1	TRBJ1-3	TGCAGCGTTGTGGCCCCGTTGAACAGGGCAGAGGGTTCTGGAAACACCATATATTTT	CSVVAPLNRAEGSGNTIYF
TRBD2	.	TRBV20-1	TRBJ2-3	TGCAGTGCTAGTCCTAGCGGGGGGTTTCTAGGCACAGATACGCAGTATTTT	CSASPSGGFLGTDTQYF
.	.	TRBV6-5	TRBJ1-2	TGTGCCAGCAGTCAAAGCCCACAGGGCCGTGGCTACACCTTC	CASSQSPQGRGYTF
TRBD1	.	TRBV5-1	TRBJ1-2	TGCGCCAGCAGCCCCGGGGACAGTAACTATGGCTACACCTTC	CASSPGDSNYGYTF
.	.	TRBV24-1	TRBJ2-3	TGTGCCACCAGTGATCGGACGGGAAGAAGTGGGGATACGCAGTATTTT	CATSDRTGRSGDTQYF
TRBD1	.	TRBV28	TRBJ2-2	TGTGCCAGCAGCCTGACAGGGGCGAGCTTGCGGACCGGGGAGCTGTTTTTT	CASSLTGASLRTGELFF
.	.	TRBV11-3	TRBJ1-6	TGTGCCAGCAGCTTAGATGGCCTAGGGTCACCCCTCCACTTT	CASSLDGLGSPLHF
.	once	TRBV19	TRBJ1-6	TGTGCCAGTAGTATTAAACCAGGGAGGGATTCACCCCTCCACTTT	CASSIKPGRDSPLHF
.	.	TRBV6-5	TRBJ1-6	TGTGCCAGCGGCGTGGGGTCACCCCTCCACTTT	CASGVGSPLHF
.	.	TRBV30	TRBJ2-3	TGTGCCTCCGGACAGTCGACAGATACGCAGTATTTT	CASGQSTDTQYF
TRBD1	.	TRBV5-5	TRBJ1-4	TGTGCCAGCAGCTCGGGGCTTTCAGGGGGCGATGAAAAACTGTTTTTT	CASSSGLSGGDEKLFF
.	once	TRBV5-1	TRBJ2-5	TGCGCCAGCAGCTTGGATCTGGGCCAAGAGACCCAGTACTTC	CASSLDLGQETQYF
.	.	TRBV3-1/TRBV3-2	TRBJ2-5	TGTGCCAGCAGCCAAGGGGCAGAGACCCAGTACTTC	CASSQGAETQYF
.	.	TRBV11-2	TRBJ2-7	TGTGCCAGCAGCTTAGATCAATGGGGATCCGTCTACGAGCAGTACTTC	CASSLDQWGSVYEQYF
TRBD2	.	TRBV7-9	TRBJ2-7	TGTGCCAGCAGCTCGGGACTAGCGGGGAGCTACGAGCAGTACTTC	CASSSGLAGSYEQYF
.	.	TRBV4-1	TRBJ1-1	TGCGCCAGCAGCCATATCACAGGGATTGCTGAAGCTTTCTTT	CASSHITGIAEAFF
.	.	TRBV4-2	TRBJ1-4	TGTGCCAGCAGCGGCCGGGCCCCGGGGGTTGCAACTAATGAAAAACTGTTTTTT	CASSGRAPGVATNEKLFF
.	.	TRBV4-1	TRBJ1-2	TGCGCCAGCAGCCAAGAATGGTTTGATCGTGGGGACTATGGCTACACCTTC	CASSQEWFDRGDYGYTF
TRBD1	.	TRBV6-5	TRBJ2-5	TGTGCCAGCAAGGGACAGGGTCCAGAGACCCAGTACTTC	CASKGQGPETQYF
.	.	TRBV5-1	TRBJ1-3	TGCGCCAGCAGCTTGGCGGACAGCTCTGGAAACACCATATATTTT	CASSLADSSGNTIYF
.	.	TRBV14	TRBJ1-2	TGTGCCAGCAGCCACTACGACGGCATCTATGGCTACACCTTC	CASSHYDGIYGYTF
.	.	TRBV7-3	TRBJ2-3	TGTGCCAGCAGCTTCACCGGGATTAGCACAGATACGCAGTATTTT	CASSFTGISTDTQYF
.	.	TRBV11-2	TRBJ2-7	TGTGCCAGCAGCCAAGGACTCTACGAGCAGTACTTC	CASSQGLYEQYF
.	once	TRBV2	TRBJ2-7	TGTGCCAGCAGTGAATTAGAGACAGGCTTCGAGCAGTACTTC	CASSELETGFEQYF
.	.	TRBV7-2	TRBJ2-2	TGTGCCAGCAGCTTAGCGGGGGGCGCGAACACCGGGGAGCTGTTTTTT	CASSLAGGANTGELFF
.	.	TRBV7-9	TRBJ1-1	TGTGCCAGCAGCCCAGGGACGGCGAACACTGAAGCTTTCTTT	CASSPGTANTEAFF